These 26 T cell receptor beta chains originate from one sample sequenced in a study of blood T cell repertoires in COVID-19. This table comes from immunoSEQ multiplex PCR, and its TCRdb copy is limited to in-frame clones, with some not included. The sample has over 200,000 clones; approximately 82% are singletons. Sequencing used peripheral blood. The receptors shown here come from a man aged 40-49 years who had recovered from COVID-19.

This rearrangement joins TRBV5-1 to TRBJ2-5, with 7 bases matching TRBD2. With 2 bases clipped from V and 7 bases from J, the junction kept 11 bases outside the gene matches. The CDR3 runs 15 residues. The germline gives CDR1 SGHRS, CDR2 YFSETQ. The CDR3 spells CASSFSSGGGGTQYF. CDR3 nucleotide sequence: TGCGCCAGCAGCTTTTCTAGCGGCGGCGGAGGGACCCAGTACTTC.

The chain combines TRBV5-1 with TRBJ2-5; D is possibly TRBD1 (5 bases). This CDR3 region has 15 residues. Germline V gene data show CDR1 as SGHRS and CDR2 as YFSETQ. Between the trimmed V and J ends, which lost 0 bases and 5 bases, there was a span of 14 bases. Here the CDR3 reads CASSLERGGQETQYF. The CDR3 DNA is TGCGCCAGCAGCTTGGAAAGGGGTGGGCAGGAGACCCAGTACTTC.

The chain joins TRBV5-1 to TRBJ2-7; 12 bases agree with TRBD1. V lost 7 bases, J lost 1 base, and 6 bases stayed unmatched. Germline lookup yields CDR1 SGHRS and CDR2 YFSETQ. This CDR3 is 15 amino acids long. The CDR3: CASRGTGGTSYEQYF. The CDR3 coding sequence is TGCGCCAGCCGCGGGACAGGGGGCACTTCCTACGAGCAGTACTTC.

This clone was seen only a few times. The chain uses TRBV12-2 and TRBJ1-5; TRBD1 is the table's D call, not checked against the DNA. TRBV12-2 is deemed a pseudogene. The CDR3 sequence is 13 residues long. The CDR3 region is CASRLAGAGGGYF. Here the CDR3 DNA reads TGTGCAAGTCGCTTAGCGGGGGCAGGGGGCGGGTATTTT.

The genes are TRBV18 and TRBJ1-2, with 7 nucleotides matching TRBD1. CDR1 and CDR2 from the germline V gene are KGHSH and LQKENI. The CDR3 consists of 16 residues. The J segment lost 4 bases and the V segment lost 2 bases, leaving 10 bases of the junction unmatched. In nucleotides, the CDR3 is TGTGCCAGCTCACCAGCGACAGGGCGGCAGGGCTATGGCTACACCTTC. Its translation is CASSPATGRQGYGYTF.

This rearrangement joins TRBV5-5 to TRBJ2-2; 10 nucleotides line up with TRBD1. J was trimmed by 0 bases and V by 4 bases; bases with no gene match: 3. This CDR3 has 16 residues. Germline V gene sequence: CDR1 SGHKS, CDR2 YYEKEE (reference sequence). The DNA of the CDR3 is TGTGCCAGCAGCCATGGGACAGGGGCGAACACCGGGGAGCTGTTTTTT. It is translated as CASSHGTGANTGELFF. The full variable domain, its missing parts supplied by reference TRBV5-5 and TRBJ2-2, is DAGVTQSPTHLIKTRGQQVTLRCSPISGHKSVSWYQQVLGQGPQFIFQYYEKEERGRGNFPDRFSARQFPNYSSELNVNALLLGDSALYLCASSHGTGANTGELFFGEGSRLTVL.

The gene calls are TRBV19 and TRBJ2-7; D possibly corresponds to TRBD1 (6 bases). Germline loops: CDR1 LNHDA, CDR2 SQIVND (reference sequence). Trimming took off 4 bases at V and 2 bases at J, with 12 bases between the two ends. The CDR3 is made up of 14 amino acids. CDR3 sequence reads: CASSKGPGAYEQYF. CDR3 bases: TGTGCCAGTAGTAAGGGGCCAGGGGCCTACGAGCAGTACTTC.

The V and J genes are TRBV5-4 and TRBJ2-5; 9 positions agree with TRBD2. V shed 4 bases and J 2 bases; nucleotides not matched to a gene: 12. Germline V gene data show CDR1 as SGHNT and CDR2 as YYREEE (reference sequence). The CDR3 totals 17 residues. The CDR3, as DNA: TGTGCCAGCAGCCCACCCGGTGCGGGAGGGCCGCAAGAGACCCAGTACTTC. Translated: CASSPPGAGGPQETQYF.

The chain carries TRBV11-3 and TRBJ2-1; 8 bases match TRBD2. Germline V gene lookup returns CDR1 SGHNT and CDR2 YENEEA. The ends lost 1 base at V and 6 bases at J; junction bases unmatched: 2. This CDR3 spans 14 amino acids. The CDR3 DNA reads TGTGCCAGCAGCTTAGCGGGAGGGCGCAATGAGCAGTTCTTC. This gives the protein CASSLAGGRNEQFF.

The genes are TRBV7-9 and TRBJ2-7; 8 nucleotides agree with TRBD1. The CDR3 extends over 12 amino acids. V lost 8 bases and J lost 7; bases outside the gene matches: 7. CDR1 is SEHNR, CDR2 FQNEAQ, per germline (reference sequence). This CDR3 reads CASDRTGKEQYF. The CDR3, as DNA: TGTGCCAGCGACAGGACAGGGAAGGAGCAGTACTTC. The whole variable domain, remainder taken from reference TRBV7-9 and TRBJ2-7, is DTGVSQNPRHKITKRGQNVTFRCDPISEHNRLYWYRQTLGQGPEFLTYFQNEAQLEKSRLLSDRFSAERPKGSFSTLEIQRTEQGDSAMYLCASDRTGKEQYFGPGTRLTVT.

This chain connects TRBV4-1 to TRBJ2-3; D is perhaps TRBD1 (6 bases). The V gene's germline CDR1 is MGHRA and CDR2 YSYEKL. This CDR3 has 17 amino acids. Trimming took off 4 bases at V and 2 bases at J, with 19 bases between the two ends. CDR3 amino acids: CASSRPRGQSSTDTQYF. In DNA form, the CDR3 reads TGCGCCAGCAGCCGCCCCCGAGGACAGAGTTCCACAGATACGCAGTATTTT.

The rearrangement joins TRBV12-3 or TRBV12-4 to TRBJ1-2; D is uncertain. Trimming stripped 6 bases from V and 8 bases from J, with 13 bases between. The CDR3 totals 12 residues. This CDR3 reads CASSWAETGYTF. The CDR3 bases are TGTGCCAGCAGCTGGGCCGAGACCGGCTACACCTTC.

V usage is TRBV19 and J usage is TRBJ2-7; TRBD2 is a possible D gene (6 bases). V lost 5 bases and J lost 7, with 18 bases in between. Germline CDR1 reads LNHDA; CDR2 reads SQIVND (reference sequence). This CDR3 has 14 amino acids. CDR3 protein: CASSGRDGGLEQYF. CDR3 sequence (DNA): TGTGCCAGTAGTGGCCGGGACGGGGGTTTAGAGCAGTACTTC.

This clone has a single count. This chain joins TRBV27 and TRBJ2-3, with TRBD2 matching 11 bases. The CDR3 spans 14 residues. V lost 8 bases to trimming and J lost 2 bases; unmatched junction nucleotides: 3. Germline loops: CDR1 MNHEY, CDR2 SMNVEV (reference sequence). The CDR3 protein is CASQLAGVTDTQYF. CDR3 in DNA: TGTGCCAGCCAACTAGCGGGGGTCACAGATACGCAGTATTTT.

The chain links TRBV3-1 (or the pseudogene TRBV3-2) to TRBJ2-1; 10 bases match TRBD2. The CDR3 spans 17 residues. V shed 0 bases and J 10 bases; nucleotides not matched to a gene: 12. Germline CDR1 and CDR2: LGHDT and YNNKEL (reference sequence). The CDR3 sequence: CASSQERLSGGSREQFF. DNA of the CDR3: TGTGCCAGCAGCCAAGAAAGGCTTAGCGGGGGGTCCAGGGAGCAGTTCTTC.

V gene TRBV30 combines with J gene TRBJ2-3; TRBD2 matches at 11 bases. Germline-derived CDR1 and CDR2 are GTSNPN and SVGIG (reference sequence). The CDR3 has 14 residues. Trimming removed 4 bases from V and 2 bases from J; junction bases left unmatched: 2. The chain's CDR3 is CAWTSGRTTDTQYF. The CDR3 coding sequence is TGTGCCTGGACTAGCGGGAGGACCACAGATACGCAGTATTTT.

As to this clone: Other DNA sequences from this sample encode an identical CDR3 as well. V usage is TRBV10-3 and J usage is TRBJ2-1; 9 bases agree with TRBD2. CDR3 length equals 13 residues. V lost 6 bases and J lost 6; bases outside the gene matches: 3. Germline-derived CDR1 and CDR2 are ENHRY and SYGVKD. The CDR3 coding sequence is TGTGCCATCAGCGGGACTAGCCGCAATGAGCAGTTCTTC. This sequence encodes CAISGTSRNEQFF.

The V gene is TRBV7-9, the J gene TRBJ2-7; 10 positions agree with TRBD1. V lost 6 bases and J lost 5; bases outside the gene matches: 10. This CDR3 comprises 15 residues. Germline V CDR1 and CDR2: SEHNR, FQNEAQ (reference sequence). The CDR3 DNA reads as TGTGCCAGCAGTCCTCTGGGACAGGGGAACCACGAGCAGTACTTC. Protein: CASSPLGQGNHEQYF.

The chain couples TRBV5-6 to TRBJ1-2; D call uncertain. Trimming took 1 base from V and 6 from J, leaving 13 bases between them. This CDR3 region has 14 residues. Per germline, CDR1 SGHDT and CDR2 YYEEEE. CDR3 sequence (DNA): TGTGCCAGCAGCTTGTTGGGGAGGGAGGATGGCTACACCTTC. This codes for CASSLLGREDGYTF.

This sequence joins TRBV11-2 and TRBJ2-1, with 13 bases identical to TRBD2. The V gene end was trimmed by 0 bases and the J gene end by 8 bases; junction bases not matched to a gene: 1. Germline V gene data show CDR1 as SGHAT and CDR2 as FQNNGV. The CDR3 extends over 15 amino acids. Here the CDR3 reads CASSLEGLAGYEQFF. The CDR3 DNA follows: TGTGCCAGCAGCTTAGAGGGACTAGCGGGATATGAGCAGTTCTTC.

The rearrangement joins TRBV15 to TRBJ2-7; a possible D gene is TRBD1 (5 bases). Germline CDR1 reads LNHNV; CDR2 reads YYDKDF (reference sequence). V was trimmed by 0 bases and J by 1 base, leaving 13 bases between them. The CDR3 spans 16 residues. CDR3 region: CATSREGVRVSYEQYF. The CDR3 DNA reads TGTGCCACCAGCAGAGAAGGGGTAAGGGTGTCCTACGAGCAGTACTTC.

V gene TRBV4-1 combines with J gene TRBJ2-2, with 13 bases that match TRBD2. Germline V CDR1 and CDR2: MGHRA, YSYEKL. The CDR3 is 17 amino acids. J gave up 4 bases and V 5 bases, and 7 bases lay outside the gene matches. For the CDR3, the DNA is TGCGCCAGCAGCAGACCCAGGACTAGCGGGGGCACCGGGGAGCTGTTTTTT. Amino acids: CASSRPRTSGGTGELFF.

The chain couples TRBV29-1 to TRBJ1-2, with 7 nucleotides matching TRBD1. J gave up 7 bases and V 6 bases, and 11 bases lay outside the gene matches. CDR1 and CDR2 from the germline V gene are SQVTM and ANQGSEA. The CDR3 runs 13 residues. The CDR3 DNA reads as TGCAGCGTGGGGAAGGGACAGTCGTCTGGCTACACCTTC. This sequence encodes CSVGKGQSSGYTF.

The chain recombines TRBV6-2 or TRBV6-3 with TRBJ2-3, with 13 nucleotides matching TRBD2. The V gene's germline CDR1 is MNHEY and CDR2 SVGEGT. After removal of 2 bases from V and 6 bases from J, the junction contained 5 bases not matched to a gene. The CDR3 runs 16 residues. The CDR3, as DNA: TGTGCCAGCAGTTACCCTACTAGCGGGGGGGCCGATACGCAGTATTTT. It specifies CASSYPTSGGADTQYF.

J is TRBJ2-5 and V is TRBV5-4; tentatively, D is TRBD2 (7 bases). The length of the CDR3 is 16 residues. The germline gives CDR1 SGHNT, CDR2 YYREEE (reference sequence). The V and J ends lost 3 bases and 4 bases respectively, with 19 bases between them. For the CDR3, the DNA is TGTGCCAGCAGCTCTAACCTTAGGGGGGGGCGAGAGACCCAGTACTTC. Encoded protein: CASSSNLRGGRETQYF.

This clone has just one count. The J gene is TRBJ2-2, the V gene TRBV19, with unresolved D. Trimming removed 9 bases at V and 2 bases at J, with 4 bases between. The germline V gene encodes CDR1 LNHDA and CDR2 SQIVND (reference sequence). This CDR3 is built from 11 residues. The CDR3 loop is CASSNTGELFF. The CDR3 region has the DNA TGTGCCAGCTCTAACACCGGGGAGCTGTTTTTT.